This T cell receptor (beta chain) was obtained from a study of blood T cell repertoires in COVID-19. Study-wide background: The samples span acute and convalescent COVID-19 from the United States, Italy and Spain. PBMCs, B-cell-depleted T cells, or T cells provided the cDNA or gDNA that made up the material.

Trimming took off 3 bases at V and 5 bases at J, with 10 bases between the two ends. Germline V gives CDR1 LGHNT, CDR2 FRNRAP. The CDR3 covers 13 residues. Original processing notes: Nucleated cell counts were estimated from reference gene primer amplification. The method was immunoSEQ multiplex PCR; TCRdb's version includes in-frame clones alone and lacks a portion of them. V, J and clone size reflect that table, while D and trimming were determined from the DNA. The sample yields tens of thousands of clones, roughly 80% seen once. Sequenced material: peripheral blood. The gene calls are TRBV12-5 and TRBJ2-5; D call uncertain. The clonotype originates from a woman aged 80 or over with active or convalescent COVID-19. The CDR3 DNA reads TGTGCTAGTGGTTTTACCCCCGGGGAGACCCAGTACTTC. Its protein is CASGFTPGETQYF.